These 9 T cell receptor beta chains share one sample of origin, sequenced in a study of blood T cell repertoires in COVID-19. Profiled with immunoSEQ multiplex PCR; TCRdb holds only in-frame clones, not every one. This table holds over 250,000 clones, 75% to 90% found once. Sequencing was done on a sample of PBMCs or T cells enriched from blood (not recorded which). These receptors came from a woman under 30 who had recovered from COVID-19.

This clone was detected once. A read error may account for a junction end that differs from germline. The rearrangement links TRBV7-7 to TRBJ2-5, with 7 bases matching TRBD1. This CDR3 comprises 16 residues. Germline assignment: CDR1 SSHAT and CDR2 FNYEAQ (reference sequence). CDR3 in amino acids: CASSLMAGGMAETQYF. The DNA of the CDR3 is TGTGCTAGCAGCTTAATGGCAGGGGGAATGGCAGAGACCCAGTACTTC.

The chain is built from TRBV5-8 and TRBJ2-5; 9 bases are a match to TRBD2. Germline trimming cut 0 bases from V and 5 bases from J; bases unmatched to any gene: 11. The CDR3 totals 17 residues. Germline V gene data show CDR1 as SGHTS and CDR2 as YDEGEE. CDR3 in DNA: TGTGCCAGCAGCTTGGTAGAGGCGGGGGGGCCTGGGGAGACCCAGTACTTC. This encodes CASSLVEAGGPGETQYF.

The V gene is TRBV5-1, the J gene TRBJ2-5; D is perhaps TRBD2 (6 bases). This CDR3 region has 15 residues. The V end lost 1 base, the J end lost 5 bases, and 15 bases lay between the germline ends. CDR1 is SGHRS and CDR2 is YFSETQ in the germline V gene. As DNA, the CDR3 is TGCGCCAGCAGCTTGTTTCAGCCGGAGGGGGAGACCCAGTACTTC. Its protein is CASSLFQPEGETQYF.

The V and J genes are TRBV27 and TRBJ1-4, with 11 bases fitting TRBD1. The CDR3 extends over 14 amino acids. Germline V lookup: CDR1 MNHEY, CDR2 SMNVEV (reference sequence). V dropped 8 bases and J dropped 10; count of bases not matched to a gene: 9. CDR3 region: CASGPDRGRGKLFF. CDR3 coding DNA: TGTGCCAGCGGCCCGGACAGGGGGCGGGGAAAACTGTTTTTT. The entire variable domain, with the rest obtained from reference TRBV27 and TRBJ1-4, is as follows: EAQVTQNPRYLITVTGKKLTVTCSQNMNHEYMSWYRQDPGLGLRQIYYSMNVEVTDKGDVPEGYKVSRKEKRNFPLILESPSPNQTSLYFCASGPDRGRGKLFFGSGTQLSVL.

This clone has just a few counts. The chain recombines TRBV12-3 or TRBV12-4 with TRBJ2-7; no firm D call. The CDR3 is 13 amino acids. Trimming pared 1 base from V and 1 base from J, leaving 5 bases between. CDR3 DNA sequence: TGTGCCAGCAGTTTAGTCAGTTCCTACGAGCAGTACTTC. Encoded protein: CASSLVSSYEQYF.

The rearrangement uses TRBV5-8 and TRBJ1-1; possible D gene TRBD1, 5 bases. This CDR3 region has 15 residues. The V gene lost 1 base and the J gene lost 6 bases, with 16 bases spanning the gap. Germline-derived CDR1 and CDR2 are SGHTS and YDEGEE. In DNA form, the CDR3 reads TGTGCCAGCAGCTTGTTTCTAGGGGCGGCCCCTGAAGCTTTCTTT. It encodes CASSLFLGAAPEAFF.

This clone was found once. The chain has TRBV7-8 and TRBJ2-3; 13 bases map to TRBD2. With 4 bases clipped from V and 3 bases from J, the junction kept 4 bases outside the gene matches. The CDR3 runs 16 residues. CDR1 SGHVS and CDR2 FQNEAQ come from the germline V gene. The CDR3 DNA reads as TGTGCCAGCAGCTCCAGGACTAGCGGGGGTACAGATACGCAGTATTTT. Its protein is CASSSRTSGGTDTQYF.

The chain links TRBV7-9 to TRBJ2-3, with 11 bases matching TRBD2. This CDR3 spans 16 amino acids. Germline V gene sequence: CDR1 SEHNR, CDR2 FQNEAQ (reference sequence). The V gene end was trimmed by 5 bases and the J gene end by 1 base; junction bases not matched to a gene: 5. CDR3 sequence: CASSPLAGGRTDTQYF. The DNA for the CDR3 is TGTGCCAGCAGCCCTCTAGCGGGGGGTCGCACAGATACGCAGTATTTT.

J is TRBJ2-5 and V is TRBV5-1; 9 bases line up with TRBD1. The germline V gene has CDR1 SGHRS and CDR2 YFSETQ. The CDR3 runs 14 residues. V shed 0 bases and J 3 bases; nucleotides not matched to a gene: 0. This chain's CDR3 is CASSLGTGEETQYF. CDR3 in DNA: TGCGCCAGCAGCTTGGGGACAGGGGAAGAGACCCAGTACTTC.